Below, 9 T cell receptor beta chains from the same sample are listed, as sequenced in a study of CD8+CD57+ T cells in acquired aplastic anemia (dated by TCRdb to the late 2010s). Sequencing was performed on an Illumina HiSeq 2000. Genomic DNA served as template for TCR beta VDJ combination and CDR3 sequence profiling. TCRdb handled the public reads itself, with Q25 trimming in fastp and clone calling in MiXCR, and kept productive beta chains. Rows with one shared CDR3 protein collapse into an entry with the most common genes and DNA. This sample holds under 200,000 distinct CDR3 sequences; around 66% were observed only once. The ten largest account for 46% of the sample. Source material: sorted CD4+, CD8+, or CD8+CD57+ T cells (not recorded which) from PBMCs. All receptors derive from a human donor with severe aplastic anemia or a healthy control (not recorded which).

The CDR3 region has the DNA TGTGCCAGCAGTTACTCCGGACACCTTCAGTACTTC. Its translation: CASSYSGHLQYF. The J gene is TRBJ2-7, the V gene TRBV6-2 or TRBV6-3, with D maybe TRBD1 (5 bases). CDR1 is MNHEY and CDR2 is SVGEGT in the germline V gene. This CDR3 is 12 amino acids long. The V end lost 0 bases, the J end lost 10 bases, and 10 bases lay between the germline ends.

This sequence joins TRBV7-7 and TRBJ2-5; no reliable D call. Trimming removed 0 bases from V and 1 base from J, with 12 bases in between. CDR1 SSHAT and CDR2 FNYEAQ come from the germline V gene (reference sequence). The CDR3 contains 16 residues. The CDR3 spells CASSLARRATQETQYF. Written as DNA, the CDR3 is TGTGCCAGCAGCTTAGCGCGAAGGGCGACCCAAGAGACCCAGTACTTC. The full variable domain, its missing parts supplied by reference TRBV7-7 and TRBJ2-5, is GAGVSQSPRYKVTKRGQDVTLRCDPISSHATLYWYQQALGQGPEFLTYFNYEAQPDKSGLPSDRFSAERPEGSISTLTIQRTEQRDSAMYRCASSLARRATQETQYFGPGTRLLVL.

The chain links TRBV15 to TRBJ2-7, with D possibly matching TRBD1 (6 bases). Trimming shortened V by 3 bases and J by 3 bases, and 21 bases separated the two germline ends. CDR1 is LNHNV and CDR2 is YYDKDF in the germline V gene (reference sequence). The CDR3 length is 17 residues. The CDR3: CATSRDLRQASRYEQYF. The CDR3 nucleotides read TGTGCCACCAGCAGGGATTTAAGACAGGCCAGTCGCTACGAGCAGTACTTC.

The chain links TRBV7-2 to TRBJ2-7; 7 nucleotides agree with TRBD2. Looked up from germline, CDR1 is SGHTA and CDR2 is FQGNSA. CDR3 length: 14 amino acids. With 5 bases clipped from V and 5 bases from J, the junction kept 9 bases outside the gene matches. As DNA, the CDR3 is TGTGCCAGCAGCGACGGGGGAGGGATCAACGAGCAGTACTTC. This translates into CASSDGGGINEQYF.

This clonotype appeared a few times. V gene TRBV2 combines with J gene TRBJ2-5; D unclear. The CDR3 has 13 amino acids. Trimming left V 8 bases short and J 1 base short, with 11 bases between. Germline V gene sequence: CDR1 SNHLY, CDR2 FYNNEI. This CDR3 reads CASLWTVQETQYF. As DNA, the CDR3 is TGTGCCAGCCTTTGGACGGTCCAAGAGACCCAGTACTTC. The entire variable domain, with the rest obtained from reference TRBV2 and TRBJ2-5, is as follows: EPEVTQTPSHQVTQMGQEVILRCVPISNHLYFYWYRQILGQKVEFLVSFYNNEISEKSEIFDDQFSVERPDGSNFTLKIRSTKLEDSAMYFCASLWTVQETQYFGPGTRLLVL.

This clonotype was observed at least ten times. CDR3 protein: CASSQDQGSGANVLTF. For the CDR3, the DNA is TGTGCCAGCAGCCAAGATCAGGGCTCTGGGGCCAACGTCCTGACTTTC. The chain recombines TRBV4-2 with TRBJ2-6, with D possibly being TRBD1 (5 bases). Germline V CDR1 and CDR2: LGHNA, YNFKEQ. There are 16 residues in the CDR3. Trimming took 0 bases from V and 0 from J, leaving 6 bases between them.

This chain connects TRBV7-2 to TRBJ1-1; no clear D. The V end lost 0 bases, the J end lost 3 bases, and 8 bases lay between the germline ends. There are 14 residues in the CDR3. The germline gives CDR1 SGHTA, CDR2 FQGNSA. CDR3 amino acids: CASSLAPGYTEAFF. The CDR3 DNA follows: TGTGCCAGCAGCTTAGCCCCAGGATACACTGAAGCTTTCTTT. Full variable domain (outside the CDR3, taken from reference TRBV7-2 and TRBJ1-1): GAGVSQSPSNKVTEKGKDVELRCDPISGHTALYWYRQSLGQGLEFLIYFQGNSAPDKSGLPSDRFSAERTGGSVSTLTIQRTQQEDSAVYLCASSLAPGYTEAFFGQGTRLTVV.

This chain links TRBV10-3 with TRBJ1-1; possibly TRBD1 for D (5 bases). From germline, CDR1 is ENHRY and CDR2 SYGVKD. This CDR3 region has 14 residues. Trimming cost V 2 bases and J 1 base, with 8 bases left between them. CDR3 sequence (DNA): TGTGCCATCAGTGAGCGGGGACCGAACACTGAAGCTTTCTTT. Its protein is CAISERGPNTEAFF.

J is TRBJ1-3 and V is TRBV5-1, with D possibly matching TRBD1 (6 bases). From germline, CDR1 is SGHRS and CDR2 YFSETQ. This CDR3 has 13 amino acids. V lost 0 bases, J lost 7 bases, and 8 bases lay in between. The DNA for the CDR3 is TGCGCCAGCAGCTTGGCAGGGGCGAACACCATATATTTT. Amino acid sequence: CASSLAGANTIYF.